The present T cell receptor beta chain was sequenced within a study of response to subunit inactivated influenza vaccine. TCRdb itself ran the RT-PCR reads through MiXCR, one entry per CDR3 protein. The data show about 570,000 distinct CDR3 sequences, with around 10% seen just once and 11% held by the top ten. The table lists this clonotype with many counts. Germline V gene data show CDR1 as SEHNR and CDR2 as FQNEAQ (reference sequence). The CDR3 spans 15 residues. The V segment lost 5 bases and the J segment 2 bases; nucleotides outside the gene matches: 4. This sample was also put to use in a study of T cells expressing NK-cell markers. That report notes: In generating TCR beta cDNA, 5'RACE template switching with UMIs was used. Sorted CD3+CD56+NKG2C+, CD3+CD56+NKG2C- and CD3+CD56-NKG2C+ T cells supplied TCR beta repertoires. One observes that, in several donors, these clonotypes were also the leading ones within the CD3+CD56-NKG2C+ fraction. HCMV specificity of the expanded NKG2C+ T cell clones was not established.

This TCR was sampled from a man between 45 and 60 years old who received an inactivated influenza vaccine. Sequences were derived from PBMCs from blood, sampled on the day of vaccination. This chain links TRBV7-9 with TRBJ1-5, with 9 bases that match TRBD1. The CDR3 DNA reads TGTGCCAGCAGCCCGGGACAGGGAGGCAATCAGCCCCAGCATTTT. This gives the protein CASSPGQGGNQPQHF.